A single sample gave rise to the 17 T cell receptor beta chains below, sequenced in a study of blood T cell repertoires in COVID-19. Sequencing used immunoSEQ multiplex PCR; TCRdb keeps in-frame clones, though not all of them. The table records roughly 70,000 clones, around nine tenths of them present only once. Sample: peripheral blood. These receptors all come from an older man with active or convalescent COVID-19.

The chain employs TRBV7-8 and TRBJ2-7; TRBD1 might be the D (6 bases). Trimming left V 1 base short and J 5 bases short, with 15 bases between. This CDR3 has 15 amino acids. Germline-derived CDR1 and CDR2 are SGHVS and FQNEAQ. The CDR3 sequence: CASSLGGQPLDEQYF. CDR3 nucleotide sequence: TGTGCCAGCAGCTTAGGCGGACAGCCGCTTGACGAGCAGTACTTC.

In its sample, this clone was seen once. J is TRBJ1-2 and V is TRBV7-8, with D perhaps TRBD1 (5 bases). Germline values: CDR1 SGHVS, CDR2 FQNEAQ. Trimming shortened V by 5 bases and J by 4 bases, and 17 bases separated the two germline ends. The CDR3 has 15 amino acids. DNA for the CDR3: TGTGCCAGCAGCCCAGCGGCCAGGGCCCTCTATGGCTACACCTTC. Protein sequence: CASSPAARALYGYTF.

This chain uses TRBV27 with TRBJ2-7; 7 bases map to TRBD2. V trimming: 8 bases; J trimming: 1 base; junction bases outside the gene matches: 8. The CDR3 loop spans 14 amino acids. Germline V CDR1 and CDR2: MNHEY, SMNVEV (reference sequence). DNA for the CDR3: TGTGCCAGCGGGGGGGTCGACAGTTCCTACGAGCAGTACTTC. Encoded protein: CASGGVDSSYEQYF.

The rearrangement joins TRBV6-5 to TRBJ2-7; D possibly corresponds to TRBD2 (5 bases). The V and J ends lost 11 bases and 6 bases respectively, with 17 bases between them. Germline CDR1 and CDR2: MNHEY and SVGAGI. This CDR3 is built from 12 residues. CDR3 bases: TGTGCCTCGGACTTCGGGGTCGGCGAGCAGTACTTC. Protein: CASDFGVGEQYF.

V usage is TRBV5-5 and J usage is TRBJ1-6; D not resolved. Germline V gene data show CDR1 as SGHKS and CDR2 as YYEKEE (reference sequence). This CDR3 is built from 15 residues. The V and J ends lost 2 bases and 9 bases respectively, with 15 bases between them. The chain's CDR3 is CASSFTGFIGSPLHF. The CDR3 DNA is TGTGCCAGCAGCTTTACCGGGTTTATTGGTTCACCCCTCCACTTT.

The chain combines TRBV6-5 with TRBJ1-1; D is perhaps TRBD1 (6 bases). Germline V CDR1 and CDR2: MNHEY, SVGAGI. Trimming stripped 6 bases from V and 5 bases from J, with 16 bases between. The length of the CDR3 is 14 residues. The CDR3 reads CASRPRGGGTEAFF. CDR3 nucleotide sequence: TGTGCCAGCAGACCCAGGGGAGGGGGGACTGAAGCTTTCTTT.

This clone has only one observation. The CDR3 loop reads CASSVSLAGGWDQETQYF. The DNA of the CDR3 is TGTGCCAGCAGCGTTTCACTAGCGGGAGGGTGGGATCAAGAGACCCAGTACTTC. V and J are TRBV9 and TRBJ2-5, with TRBD2 matching 13 bases. The germline CDR1 and CDR2 sequences are SGDLS and YYNGEE. The V and J ends lost 2 bases and 2 bases, in that order; junction bases with no gene match: 9. The CDR3 has 18 residues.

This sequence joins TRBV5-1 and TRBJ2-2; 7 bases match TRBD2. Per the germline V gene, CDR1 is SGHRS and CDR2 is YFSETQ. V shed 0 bases, J shed 7 bases, and the junction held 15 bases outside the gene matches. The length of the CDR3 is 18 residues. For the CDR3, the DNA is TGCGCCAGCAGCTTGGGGCTAGCGGCTCTCCCTGGCGGCGGGGAGCTGTTTTTT. Amino acids: CASSLGLAALPGGGELFF.

The V and J genes are TRBV5-1 and TRBJ2-5, with TRBD1 matching over 7 bases. CDR3 length equals 15 residues. The germline gives CDR1 SGHRS, CDR2 YFSETQ. The V gene end was trimmed by 5 bases and the J gene end by 2 bases; junction bases not matched to a gene: 9. CDR3 DNA sequence: TGCGCCAGCAGAGCTCAAGGGGGCACACAAGAGACCCAGTACTTC. Translation: CASRAQGGTQETQYF.

V is TRBV19 and J is TRBJ1-2; TRBD1 aligns across 10 bases. Germline lookup yields CDR1 LNHDA and CDR2 SQIVND (reference sequence). V was clipped by 5 bases and J by 2 bases; unmatched bases: 8. This CDR3 is built from 16 residues. CDR3 sequence: CASSAPRQGANYGYTF. The CDR3 coding sequence is TGTGCCAGTAGTGCACCCCGACAGGGGGCCAACTATGGCTACACCTTC.

This rearrangement joins TRBV21-1 to TRBJ1-4. TRBV21-1 is a documented pseudogene. CDR3 length equals 18 residues. CDR3 nucleotide sequence: TGTGCCAGCAGCAAGAGCCCCCGGGGAGGGGCGGCTAATGAAAAACTGTTTTTT. It specifies CASSKSPRGGAANEKLFF.

The chain joins TRBV6-5 to TRBJ1-1; 10 nucleotides line up with TRBD1. Germline V gene lookup returns CDR1 MNHEY and CDR2 SVGAGI. V shed 8 bases and J 4 bases; nucleotides not matched to a gene: 10. The CDR3 totals 15 residues. The CDR3, as DNA: TGTGCCAGCCTGTCGTTGGGACAGGGGAGCACTGAAGCTTTCTTT. Its protein is CASLSLGQGSTEAFF.

The rearrangement joins TRBV20-1 to TRBJ2-7; D perhaps matches TRBD2 (6 bases). The germline V and J ends were trimmed by 3 bases and 2 bases, with 17 bases remaining between them. This CDR3 region has 15 residues. CDR1 is DFQATT, CDR2 SNEGSKA, per germline (reference sequence). CDR3 loop: CSASGSSGKTYEQYF. The CDR3 DNA sequence: TGCAGTGCTAGTGGGAGTAGCGGTAAAACCTACGAGCAGTACTTC.

The genes are TRBV6-1 and TRBJ2-1; 13 bases are shared with TRBD2. The CDR3 length is 16 residues. The germline V gene has CDR1 MNHNS and CDR2 SASEGT. V trimming: 0 bases; J trimming: 6 bases; junction bases outside the gene matches: 2. The CDR3 DNA follows: TGTGCCAGCAGTGAAGCCCGACTAGCGGGGGGCAATGAGCAGTTCTTC. The encoded protein is CASSEARLAGGNEQFF.

V and J are TRBV19 and TRBJ1-5, with D uncertain. This CDR3 contains 14 residues. V was clipped by 5 bases and J by 9 bases, with 17 bases between them. Germline assignment: CDR1 LNHDA and CDR2 SQIVND (reference sequence). CDR3 sequence (DNA): TGTGCCAGTAGTCCCCCAGGTGCCAATGGGCCCCAGCATTTT. Amino acid sequence: CASSPPGANGPQHF.

This chain connects TRBV2 to TRBJ1-1, with D perhaps matching TRBD1 (5 bases). The CDR3 is 13 residues long. V gave up 6 bases and J gave up 2 bases, with 10 bases separating them. Germline loops: CDR1 SNHLY, CDR2 FYNNEI. CDR3 sequence: CASSARDNTEAFF. In nucleotides, the CDR3 is TGTGCCAGCAGCGCCAGGGATAACACTGAAGCTTTCTTT.

The rearrangement uses TRBV29-1 and TRBJ2-1; maybe TRBD2 (6 bases). The ends were cut back, 5 bases at V and 6 bases at J, with 8 bases in the middle. Germline CDR1 and CDR2: SQVTM and ANQGSEA. The CDR3 is made up of 11 amino acids. The CDR3 sequence is CSVQRANEQFF. CDR3 DNA: TGCAGCGTTCAGCGGGCCAATGAGCAGTTCTTC.